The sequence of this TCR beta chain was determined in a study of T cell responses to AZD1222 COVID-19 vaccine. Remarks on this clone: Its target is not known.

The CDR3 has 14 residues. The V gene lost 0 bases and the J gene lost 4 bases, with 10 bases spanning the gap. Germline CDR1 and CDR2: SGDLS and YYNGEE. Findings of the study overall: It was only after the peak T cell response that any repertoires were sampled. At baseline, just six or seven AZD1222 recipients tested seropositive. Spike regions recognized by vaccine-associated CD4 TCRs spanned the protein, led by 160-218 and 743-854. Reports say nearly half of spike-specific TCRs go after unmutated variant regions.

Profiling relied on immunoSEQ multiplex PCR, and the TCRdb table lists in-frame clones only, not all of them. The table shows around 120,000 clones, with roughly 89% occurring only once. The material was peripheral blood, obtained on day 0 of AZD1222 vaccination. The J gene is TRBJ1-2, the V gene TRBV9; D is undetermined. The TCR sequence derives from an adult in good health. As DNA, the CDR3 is TGTGCCAGCAGCGTAGTAGGCGGCCCCTATGGCTACACCTTC. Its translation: CASSVVGGPYGYTF.